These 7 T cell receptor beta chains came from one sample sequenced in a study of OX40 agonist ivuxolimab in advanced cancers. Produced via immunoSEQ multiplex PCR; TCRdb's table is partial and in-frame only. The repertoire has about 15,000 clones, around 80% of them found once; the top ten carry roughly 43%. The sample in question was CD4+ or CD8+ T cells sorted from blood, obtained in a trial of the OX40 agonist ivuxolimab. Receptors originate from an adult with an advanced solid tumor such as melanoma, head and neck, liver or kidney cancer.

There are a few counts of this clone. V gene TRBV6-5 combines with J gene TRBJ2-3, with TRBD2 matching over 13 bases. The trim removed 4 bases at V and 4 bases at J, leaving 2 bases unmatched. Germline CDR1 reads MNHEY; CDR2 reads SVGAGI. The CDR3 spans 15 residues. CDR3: CASSFTSGGADTQYF. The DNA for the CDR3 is TGTGCCAGCAGTTTCACTAGCGGGGGGGCAGATACGCAGTATTTT.

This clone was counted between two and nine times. CDR3 amino acids: CASSFSGSTEQYF. DNA for the CDR3: TGTGCCAGCAGCTTCTCGGGCTCGACCGAGCAGTACTTC. The genes are TRBV7-9 and TRBJ2-7; D gene ambiguous. CDR3 length equals 13 residues. Per the germline V gene, CDR1 is SEHNR and CDR2 is FQNEAQ (reference sequence). V dropped 3 bases and J dropped 6 bases, with 12 bases sitting between them.

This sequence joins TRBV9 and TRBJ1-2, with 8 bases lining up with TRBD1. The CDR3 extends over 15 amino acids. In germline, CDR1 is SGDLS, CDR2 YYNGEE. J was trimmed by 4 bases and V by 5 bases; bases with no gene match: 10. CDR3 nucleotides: TGTGCCAGCAGTACTCGGACAGGGCGGGCCTATGGCTACACCTTC. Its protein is CASSTRTGRAYGYTF.

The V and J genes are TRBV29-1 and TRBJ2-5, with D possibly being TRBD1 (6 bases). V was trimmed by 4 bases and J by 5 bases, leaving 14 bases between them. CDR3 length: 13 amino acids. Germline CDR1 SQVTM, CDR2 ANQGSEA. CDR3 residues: CSVGLGAQETQYF. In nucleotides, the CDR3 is TGCAGCGTTGGTCTGGGGGCTCAGGAGACCCAGTACTTC.

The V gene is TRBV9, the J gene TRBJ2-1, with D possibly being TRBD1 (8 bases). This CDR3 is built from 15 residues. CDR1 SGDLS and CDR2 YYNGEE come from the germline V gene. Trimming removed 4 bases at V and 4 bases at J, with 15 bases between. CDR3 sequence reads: CASSQQGEGYNEQFF. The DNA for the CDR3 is TGTGCCAGCAGCCAACAGGGGGAGGGTTACAATGAGCAGTTCTTC.

CDR3 bases: TGTGCCAGCAGCCACGGACTAGACCTCCCCCATGGCTACACCTTC. Protein product: CASSHGLDLPHGYTF. The chain couples TRBV13 to TRBJ1-2; D gene unclear. Trimming took off 5 bases at V and 6 bases at J, with 19 bases between the two ends. This CDR3 is 15 amino acids long. CDR1 and CDR2 from the germline V gene are PRHDT and FYEKMQ (reference sequence).

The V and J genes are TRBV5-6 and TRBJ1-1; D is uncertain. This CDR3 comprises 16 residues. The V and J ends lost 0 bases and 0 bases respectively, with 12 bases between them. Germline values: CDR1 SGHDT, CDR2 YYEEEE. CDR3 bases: TGTGCCAGCAGCTTGGCACTCCGCCGGTTGAACACTGAAGCTTTCTTT. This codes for CASSLALRRLNTEAFF. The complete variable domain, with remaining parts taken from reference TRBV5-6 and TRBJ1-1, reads DAGVTQSPTHLIKTRGQQVTLRCSPKSGHDTVSWYQQALGQGPQFIFQYYEEEERQRGNFPDRFSGHQFPNYSSELNVNALLLGDSALYLCASSLALRRLNTEAFFGQGTRLTVV.